The T cell receptor beta chain under discussion was sequenced for a study of OX40 agonist ivuxolimab in advanced cancers. Overall study context: Patients were given ivuxolimab, an antibody that agonizes OX40 (CD134). Patients were roughly 83% male with ages roughly 20 to 85, mean about 54. Overall study results and limits: Expanded clones tended on average to be more numerous among CD8+ T cells than CD4+. Antigen specificity of clonally expanded peripheral T cells was not established.

V was clipped by 5 bases and J by 0 bases, with 13 bases between them. Germline loops: CDR1 SEHNR, CDR2 FQNEAQ (reference sequence). CDR3 length: 15 residues. This clone was seen more than once but under ten times. The antigen remains unidentified. The assay was immunoSEQ multiplex PCR, and TCRdb's table has in-frame clones only and misses some. In the table there are approximately 22,000 clones, roughly 85% of which are singletons. The sequence came from an adult with an advanced solid tumor such as melanoma, head and neck, liver or kidney cancer. The sample was CD4+ or CD8+ T cells sorted from blood, taken in a trial of the OX40 agonist ivuxolimab. The rearrangement links TRBV7-9 to TRBJ1-1; D remains unclear. The CDR3 sequence: CASSPKVRLNTEAFF. CDR3 bases: TGTGCCAGCAGCCCGAAGGTCCGATTGAACACTGAAGCTTTCTTT.